The clone carrying this TCR beta chain was detected only a few times. What it recognizes is unknown. Researchers made TCR beta libraries by using iRepertoire HTBI primers and running Arm-PCR on CDR3 regions. Each CDR3 protein is one row after TCRdb ran MiXCR on the multiplex PCR reads. The repertoire consists of fewer than 450,000 distinct CDR3 sequences, with approximately 15% occurring once and the leading ten covering over 7%. Specified time point: newly diagnosed GD, antithyroid drugs for less than 3 months. Construction of the TCR library relied on RNA isolated from PBMCs. The data were taken from a study of regulatory T cells in long-lasting Graves disease. Deletions cut 2 bases from V and 14 bases from J, with 15 bases between. There are 12 residues in the CDR3. The germline V gene has CDR1 SGHKS and CDR2 YYEKEE (reference sequence). Study-wide results and limits: Persistent disease preferred TRBV28, TRBJ1-2 and TRBJ2-5; new disease, TRBV20-1 and TRBJ2-1.

These records were also assigned to another study, of T cells in Graves' hyperthyroidism and ophthalmopathy. That work adds: An absence of ophthalmopathy progression within 18 months meant stable Graves' hyperthyroidism. Hyperthyroidism, newly diagnosed and lasting under 2 months, affected patients aged 18 to 65. Blood held most thyroid clonotypes expanded above 0.001 frequency.

The sequence came from a woman aged 35 to 49 with Graves disease. This chain connects TRBV5-5 to TRBJ2-3; D possibly matches TRBD1 or TRBD2 (5 bases each). Sequences were derived from peripheral blood mononuclear cells (PBMCs), sampled at new diagnosis, from a patient treated with antithyroid drugs. CDR3 protein: CASSFNRGVGYF. CDR3 coding DNA: TGTGCCAGCAGCTTCAACCGGGGCGTGGGGTATTTT.